This TCR beta chain was recovered during a study of OX40 agonist ivuxolimab in advanced cancers. About the study: Administration of intravenous ivuxolimab to patients occurred every 2 weeks at 0.01 to 10 mg/kg.

This CDR3 region has 12 residues. Trimming removed 3 bases from V and 5 bases from J, with 8 bases in between. CDR1 is KGHSH, CDR2 LQKENI, per germline. TCRdb's table, derived via immunoSEQ multiplex PCR, lists solely in-frame clones and lacks some. Of about 61,000 clones in the sample, 75% to 90% were seen once. The J gene is TRBJ2-7, the V gene TRBV18, with D unclear. This receptor was taken from an adult with an advanced solid tumor such as melanoma, head and neck, liver or kidney cancer. The sequenced sample was CD4+ or CD8+ T cells sorted from blood, obtained in a trial of the OX40 agonist ivuxolimab. The CDR3 sequence is CASSPQAHEQYF. The CDR3 region has the DNA TGTGCCAGCTCACCCCAAGCCCACGAGCAGTACTTC.